Listed below are T cell receptor beta chains from one sample, sequenced in a study of T-cell memory formation after mild COVID-19. TCRdb re-analysed the 5' RACE reads in MiXCR, keeping a single row per CDR3 protein. The profile shows a few hundred thousand distinct CDR3 sequences, roughly an eighth of them singletons. Sequences were obtained from PBMCs or a T cell subset sorted from them (not recorded which). Source of these receptors: a young man who had mild COVID-19 (a few samples of this study predate the infection). Cell type and time point are not known. The CDR3 runs from the conserved cysteine through the conserved F or W. A D gene is named only where the DNA matches it firmly. Not all rows give a size; the values are once, few, many and, for expanded clones, a class.

clone_size	v_call	d_call	j_call	cdr3_aa	cdr3_nt
-	TRBV24-1	-	TRBJ2-5	CATSEAGAAETQYF	TGTGCCACCAGTGAGGCCGGGGCGGCAGAGACCCAGTACTTC
-	TRBV12-3/TRBV12-4	-	TRBJ1-3	CASSQWGNTIYF	TGTGCCAGCAGCCAATGGGGAAACACCATATATTTT
-	TRBV5-1	-	TRBJ2-3	CASSLGGRGRTDTQYF	TGCGCCAGCAGCTTGGGTGGCAGGGGTCGGACAGATACGCAGTATTTT
few	TRBV5-1	-	TRBJ1-2	CASSLDPGAGYTF	TGCGCCAGCAGCTTGGATCCCGGTGCTGGCTACACCTTC
-	TRBV9	-	TRBJ2-2	CASSRGSVTGELFF	TGTGCCAGCAGCCGAGGGTCAGTAACCGGGGAGCTGTTTTTT
-	TRBV20-1	-	TRBJ2-7	CSARDHDTDLSYEQYF	TGCAGTGCTAGAGATCATGACACCGACCTCTCCTACGAGCAGTACTTC
few	TRBV7-9	-	TRBJ2-1	CASVRYNEQFF	TGTGCCAGCGTCCGCTACAATGAGCAGTTCTTC
many	TRBV12-3/TRBV12-4	-	TRBJ2-2	CASTPLLDRNTGELFF	TGTGCCAGCACCCCTCTCTTGGACAGGAACACCGGGGAGCTGTTTTTT
few	TRBV10-3	-	TRBJ2-7	CAITGGREQYF	TGTGCCATCACAGGCGGACGCGAGCAGTACTTC
few	TRBV28	-	TRBJ1-4	CASTIFGDKEKLFF	TGTGCCAGCACCATATTTGGGGACAAGGAAAAACTGTTTTTT
-	TRBV7-6	TRBD1	TRBJ2-2	CASSRTGGPTGELFF	TGTGCCAGCAGCCGGACAGGGGGCCCGACCGGGGAGCTGTTTTTT
-	TRBV6-2/TRBV6-3	-	TRBJ2-2	CASDPGAGELFF	TGTGCCAGCGATCCAGGGGCCGGGGAGCTGTTTTTT
many	TRBV5-1	TRBD1	TRBJ2-2	CASSRQGLDTGELFF	TGCGCCAGCAGTCGACAGGGTCTGGACACCGGGGAGCTGTTTTTT
many	TRBV20-1	-	TRBJ2-3	CSARLPGTDTQYF	TGCAGTGCTAGACTCCCAGGGACAGATACGCAGTATTTT